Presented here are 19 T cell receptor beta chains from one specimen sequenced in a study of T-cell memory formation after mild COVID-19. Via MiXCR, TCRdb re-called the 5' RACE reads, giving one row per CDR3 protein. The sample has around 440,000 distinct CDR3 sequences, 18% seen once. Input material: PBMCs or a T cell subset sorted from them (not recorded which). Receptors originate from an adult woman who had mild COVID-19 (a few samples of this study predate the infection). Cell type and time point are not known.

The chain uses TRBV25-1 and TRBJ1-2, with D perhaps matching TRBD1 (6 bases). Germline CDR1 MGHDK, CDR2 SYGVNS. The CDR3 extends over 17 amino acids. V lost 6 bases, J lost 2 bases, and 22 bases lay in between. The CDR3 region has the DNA TGTGCCAGCAGCCACGCGCTGGTGGTGGACAGAAACTATGGCTACACCTTC. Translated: CASSHALVVDRNYGYTF.

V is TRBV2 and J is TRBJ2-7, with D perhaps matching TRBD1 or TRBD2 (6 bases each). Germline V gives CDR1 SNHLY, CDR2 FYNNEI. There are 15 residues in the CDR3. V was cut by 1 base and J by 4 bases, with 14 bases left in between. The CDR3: CASSEGGQGGYEQYF. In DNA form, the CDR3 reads TGTGCCAGCAGTGAAGGGGGGCAGGGAGGTTACGAGCAGTACTTC. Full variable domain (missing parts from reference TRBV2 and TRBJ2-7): EPEVTQTPSHQVTQMGQEVILRCVPISNHLYFYWYRQILGQKVEFLVSFYNNEISEKSEIFDDQFSVERPDGSNFTLKIRSTKLEDSAMYFCASSEGGQGGYEQYFGPGTRLTVT.

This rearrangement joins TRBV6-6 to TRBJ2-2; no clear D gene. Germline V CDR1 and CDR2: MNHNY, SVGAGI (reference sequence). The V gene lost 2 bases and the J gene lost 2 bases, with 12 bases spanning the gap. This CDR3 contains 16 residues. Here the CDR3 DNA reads TGTGCCAGCAGTTACGTTCGCAGTACAAACACCGGGGAGCTGTTTTTT. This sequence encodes CASSYVRSTNTGELFF.

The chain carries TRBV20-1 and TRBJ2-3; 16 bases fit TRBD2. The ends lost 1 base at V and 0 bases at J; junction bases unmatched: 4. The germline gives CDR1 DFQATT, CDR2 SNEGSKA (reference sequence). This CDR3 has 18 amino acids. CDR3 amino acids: CSARAGLAGGRSTDTQYF. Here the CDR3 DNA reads TGCAGTGCTAGAGCGGGACTAGCGGGGGGGCGAAGCACAGATACGCAGTATTTT.

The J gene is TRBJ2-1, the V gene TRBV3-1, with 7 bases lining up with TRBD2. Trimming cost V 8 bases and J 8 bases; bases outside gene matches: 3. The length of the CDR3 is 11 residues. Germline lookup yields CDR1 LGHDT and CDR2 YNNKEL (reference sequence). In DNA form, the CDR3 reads TGTGCCAGCGGCGGACTAGATGAGCAGTTCTTC. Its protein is CASGGLDEQFF.

The CDR3 bases are TGTGCCAGCAGCTTATTTATGGGTAATGAGCAGTTCTTC. This gives the protein CASSLFMGNEQFF. The chain recombines TRBV11-2 with TRBJ2-1; D gene unclear. This CDR3 contains 13 residues. V lost 2 bases and J 7 bases, leaving 9 bases between the germline ends. Germline V gene lookup returns CDR1 SGHAT and CDR2 FQNNGV. Looking up the rest from reference TRBV11-2 and TRBJ2-1 gives the full variable domain: EAGVAQSPRYKIIEKRQSVAFWCNPISGHATLYWYQQILGQGPKLLIQFQNNGVVDDSQLPKDRFSAERLKGVDSTLKIQPAKLEDSAVYLCASSLFMGNEQFFGPGTRLTVL.

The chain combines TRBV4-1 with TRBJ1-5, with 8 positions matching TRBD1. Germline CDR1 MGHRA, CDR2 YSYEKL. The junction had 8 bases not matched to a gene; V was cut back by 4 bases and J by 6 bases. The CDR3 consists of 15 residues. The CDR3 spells CASSRDEDRAQPQHF. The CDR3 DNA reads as TGCGCCAGCAGCCGGGATGAGGACAGGGCTCAGCCCCAGCATTTT.

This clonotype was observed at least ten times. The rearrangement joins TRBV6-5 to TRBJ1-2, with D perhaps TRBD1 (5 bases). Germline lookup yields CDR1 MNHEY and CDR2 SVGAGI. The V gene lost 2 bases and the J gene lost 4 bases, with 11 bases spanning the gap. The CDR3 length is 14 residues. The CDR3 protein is CASSYTGTVYGYTF. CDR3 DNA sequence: TGTGCCAGCAGTTACACCGGGACGGTCTATGGCTACACCTTC.

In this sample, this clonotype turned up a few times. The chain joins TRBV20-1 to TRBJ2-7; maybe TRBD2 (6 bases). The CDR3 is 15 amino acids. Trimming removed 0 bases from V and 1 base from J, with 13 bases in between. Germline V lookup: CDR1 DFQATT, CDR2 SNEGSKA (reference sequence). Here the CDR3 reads CSARDGASVSYEQYF. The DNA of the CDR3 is TGCAGTGCTAGAGATGGGGCTAGCGTTTCCTACGAGCAGTACTTC.

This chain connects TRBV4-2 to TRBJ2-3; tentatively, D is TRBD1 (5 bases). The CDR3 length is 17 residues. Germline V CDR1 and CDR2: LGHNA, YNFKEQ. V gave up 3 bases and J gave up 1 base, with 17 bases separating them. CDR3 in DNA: TGTGCCAGCAGCCACCCGATGGGGCTAACGGGCACAGATACGCAGTATTTT. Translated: CASSHPMGLTGTDTQYF.

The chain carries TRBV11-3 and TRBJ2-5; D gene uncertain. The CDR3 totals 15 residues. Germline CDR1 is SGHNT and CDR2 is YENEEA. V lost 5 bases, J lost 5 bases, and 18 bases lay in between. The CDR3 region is CASSPARAGAETQYF. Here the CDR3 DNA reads TGTGCCAGCAGCCCAGCCCGGGCAGGAGCGGAGACCCAGTACTTC.

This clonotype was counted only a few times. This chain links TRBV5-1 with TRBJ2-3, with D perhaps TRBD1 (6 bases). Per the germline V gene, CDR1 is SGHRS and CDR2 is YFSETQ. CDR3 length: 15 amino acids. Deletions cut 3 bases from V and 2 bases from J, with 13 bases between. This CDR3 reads CASSSRQDNTDTQYF. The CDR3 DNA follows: TGCGCCAGCAGCTCCCGACAGGACAACACAGATACGCAGTATTTT.

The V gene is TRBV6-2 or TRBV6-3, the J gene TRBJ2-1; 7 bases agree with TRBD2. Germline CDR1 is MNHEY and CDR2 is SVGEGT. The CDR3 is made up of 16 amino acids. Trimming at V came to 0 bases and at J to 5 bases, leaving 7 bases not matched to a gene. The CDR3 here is CASSYSGGRGHNEQFF. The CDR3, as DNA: TGTGCCAGCAGTTACTCTGGCGGGAGAGGGCACAATGAGCAGTTCTTC.

The CDR3 is CASSHRAGLGETQYF. As DNA, the CDR3 is TGTGCCAGCAGCCACCGGGCGGGGCTCGGGGAGACCCAGTACTTC. The V call is TRBV5-4, the J call TRBJ2-5; maybe TRBD2 (6 bases). This CDR3 comprises 15 residues. Germline V CDR1 and CDR2: SGHNT, YYREEE (reference sequence). The ends were cut back, 4 bases at V and 5 bases at J, with 18 bases in the middle.

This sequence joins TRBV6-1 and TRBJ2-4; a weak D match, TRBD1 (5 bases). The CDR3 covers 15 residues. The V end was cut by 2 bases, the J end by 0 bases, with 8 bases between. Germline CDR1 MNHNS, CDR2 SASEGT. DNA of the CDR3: TGTGCCAGCAGTGAAATGGGGCTAGCCAAAAACATTCAGTACTTC. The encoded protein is CASSEMGLAKNIQYF.

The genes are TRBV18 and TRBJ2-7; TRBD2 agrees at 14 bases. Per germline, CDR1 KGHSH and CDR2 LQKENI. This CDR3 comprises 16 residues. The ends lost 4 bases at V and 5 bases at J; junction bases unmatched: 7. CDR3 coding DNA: TGTGCCAGCTCACACCCGGGACTAGCGGGAGCCCACGAGCAGTACTTC. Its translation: CASSHPGLAGAHEQYF.

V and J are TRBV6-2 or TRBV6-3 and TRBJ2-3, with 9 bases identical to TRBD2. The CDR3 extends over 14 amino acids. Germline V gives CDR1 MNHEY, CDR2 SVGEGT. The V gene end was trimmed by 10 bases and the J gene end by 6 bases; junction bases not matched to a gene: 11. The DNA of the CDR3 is TGTGCCACCGGACTAGCGACGACTCGGGATACGCAGTATTTT. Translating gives CATGLATTRDTQYF.

The CDR3 DNA sequence: TGTGCCAGCAGTCCTCAGGGTGGCGGGGAGCTGTTTTTT. Its protein is CASSPQGGGELFF. J is TRBJ2-2 and V is TRBV28, with D maybe TRBD1 (5 bases). The germline V gene encodes CDR1 MDHEN and CDR2 SYDVKM. This CDR3 has 13 amino acids. V lost 5 bases and J 7 bases, leaving 11 bases between the germline ends.

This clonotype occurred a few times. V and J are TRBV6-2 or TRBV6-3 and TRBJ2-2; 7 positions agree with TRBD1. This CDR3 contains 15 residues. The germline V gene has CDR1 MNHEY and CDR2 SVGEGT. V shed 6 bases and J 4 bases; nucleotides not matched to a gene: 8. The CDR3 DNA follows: TGTGCCAGCAGGGCAGGGACAGTTGGCACCGGGGAGCTGTTTTTT. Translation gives CASRAGTVGTGELFF.